The present entry profiles one T cell receptor (beta chain) with its context. Its antigen target is currently unknown. Base qualities are missing; no much larger clone stands one base away. The library was made by the immunoSEQ multiplex PCR assay. Entries here come from immuneACCESS through TCRdb and include only in-frame sequences with V and J called. Some clones fail to appear in such tables; in the studies checked, an unresolved V gene covers under half of the shortfall, and the cause of the remainder is unknown. For this sample there are about 100,000 clones; approximately 90% appear just once. The ten top clones hold approximately 8.4% of the sample. This specimen comes from a study of control samples from healthy donors and cancer patients (dated by TCRdb to the early 2020s). Counted from cysteine to phenylalanine, this CDR3 has 16 amino acids. Just CDR3 DNA is preserved here, 48 bases in frame from base 1. The junction carries 15 bases between V and J, which are trimmed by 1 base and 8 bases respectively. CDR1 and CDR2 were assigned from the germline V gene as SGHDN and FVKESK.

The sample comprised blood. The chain links TRBV14 with TRBJ1-6; the best D guess is TRBD1, with 6 bases matching. The sequence derives from a young man in good health. CDR3 loop: CASSQAAGADDSPLHF. In nucleotide form, the sequence is TGTGCCAGCAGCCAAGCAGCAGGGGCCGACGATTCACCCCTCCACTTT. The reference TRBV14 and TRBJ1-6 proteins fill in what lies around the CDR3, so the full variable domain reads EAGVTQFPSHSVIEKGQTVTLRCDPISGHDNLYWYRRVMGKEIKFLLHFVKESKQDESGMPNNRFLAERTGGTYSTLKVQPAELEDSGVYFCASSQAAGADDSPLHFGNGTRLTVT.